These 30 T cell receptor beta chains were all obtained from the same sample, sequenced in a study of tumor-infiltrating lymphocytes in primary liver carcinoma. Taking about 18-30 mg of unsorted bulk tissue, the authors co-extracted RNA and DNA. Synthesis of TCR beta cDNA was carried out from 500 ng total RNA with a constant-region primer. Three-round nested multiplex PCR performed with slightly modified ARM-PCR produced the TCR beta libraries. The study ran its first two PCR rounds for nine to ten cycles each, using TRBV1-TRBV30 forward primers and a C-beta reverse primer. TCRdb reprocessed the multiplex PCR reads with MiXCR, giving one entry per CDR3 protein. In the table there are about 210,000 distinct CDR3 sequences, 85% of which are singletons. Sample: tumor tissue from primary liver carcinoma. These receptor sequences come from a middle-aged man with primary liver carcinoma and hepatitis B virus infection.

CDR3 loop: CASSIWGITEAFF. Written as DNA, the CDR3 is TGTGCCAGCAGCATATGGGGGATTACTGAAGCTTTCTTT. V is TRBV6-6 and J is TRBJ1-1; TRBD1 is a possible D gene (5 bases). CDR1 is MNHNY, CDR2 SVGAGI, per germline (reference sequence). The V end lost 6 bases, the J end lost 5 bases, and 13 bases lay between the germline ends. This CDR3 has 13 residues.

Notes on this clonotype: In this CDR3 the conserved last residue, phenylalanine or tryptophan, is missing, so a read error is likely. J is TRBJ2-4 and V is TRBV11-2, with D uncertain. In germline, CDR1 is SGHAT, CDR2 FQNNGV. Trimming cost V 10 bases and J 0 bases, with 16 bases left between them. CDR3 length equals 15 residues. For the CDR3, the DNA is TGTGCCAACATCACTGCGGCGGTAGCCAAAAACATTCAGTACATC. This gives the protein CANITAAVAKNIQYI.

The rearrangement links TRBV20-1 to TRBJ2-1; D gene ambiguous. V was clipped by 3 bases and J by 5 bases, with 5 bases between them. Germline CDR1 reads DFQATT; CDR2 reads SNEGSKA (reference sequence). The CDR3 runs to 11 residues. CDR3 sequence reads: CSASQDNEQFF. For the CDR3, the DNA is TGCAGTGCTAGTCAAGACAATGAGCAGTTCTTC.

This chain links TRBV20-1 with TRBJ2-7; tentative D call: TRBD1 (5 bases). V lost 4 bases to trimming and J lost 0 bases, with 16 bases between them. The CDR3 has 15 residues. Germline V gene sequence: CDR1 DFQATT, CDR2 SNEGSKA (reference sequence). The CDR3 nucleotides are TGCAGTGCTAAATCCCCAGGGATAGGCTCCTACGAGCAGTACTTC. Amino acids: CSAKSPGIGSYEQYF.

Remarks on this clonotype: One end of the junction is discordant with germline, which a read error may explain. This chain connects TRBV4-1 to TRBJ2-5; D perhaps matches TRBD2 (5 bases). From germline, CDR1 is MGHRA and CDR2 YSYEKL. The CDR3 runs to 18 residues. Written as DNA, the CDR3 is TGCGCCAGCAGCTCTTCAAGAGGCCCCGCAAGCGGCCGAGAGACCCAGAACTTC. Translating gives CASSSSRGPASGRETQNF.

This chain joins TRBV6-1 and TRBJ1-2, with D hard to call. The CDR3 extends over 13 amino acids. The germline V gene encodes CDR1 MNHNS and CDR2 SASEGT. The V gene lost 3 bases and the J gene lost 6 bases, with 11 bases spanning the gap. The CDR3 sequence is CASSDRLFHGYTF. DNA for the CDR3: TGTGCCAGCAGTGACCGACTGTTTCATGGCTACACCTTC.

Turning to this clonotype: Germline and junction disagree at one end, which may indicate a read error. V and J are TRBV29-1 and TRBJ2-7; D is uncertain. Germline assignment: CDR1 SQVTM and CDR2 ANQGSEA. This CDR3 region has 13 residues. The CDR3: CSVAETPPHEQYF. The CDR3 DNA reads TGCAGCGTTGCCGAGACTCCCCCCCACGAACAGTACTTC.

This clonotype is medium-sized by share. In nucleotides, the CDR3 is TGTGCCAGCAGGGGACAGCGATTCGAAAAACTGTTTTTT. The encoded protein is CASRGQRFEKLFF. The rearrangement links TRBV6-9 to TRBJ1-4, with 7 positions matching TRBD1. CDR1 and CDR2 from the germline V gene are MNHGY and SVAAGI. V lost 6 bases and J lost 8; bases outside the gene matches: 6. This CDR3 region has 13 residues.

In its sample, this clonotype is medium-sized. The chain joins TRBV6-1 to TRBJ2-1; possible D gene TRBD2, 5 bases. The CDR3 covers 15 residues. Per the germline V gene, CDR1 is MNHNS and CDR2 is SASEGT. V was pared by 7 bases and J by 2 bases, with 15 bases between. CDR3 amino acids: CASTLERHTYNEQFF. CDR3 nucleotide sequence: TGTGCCAGCACCCTGGAGCGGCACACCTACAATGAGCAGTTCTTC.

Of note for this clonotype: A junction boundary mismatches the germline segment, possibly from a read error. The CDR3: CIVLAPDSGNTTYF. The DNA for the CDR3 is TGCATCGTACTAGCCCCCGACTCTGGAAACACCACATATTTT. The V call is TRBV29-1, the J call TRBJ1-3; D remains unclear. In germline, CDR1 is SQVTM, CDR2 ANQGSEA. The CDR3 length is 14 residues.

Worth noting for this clonotype: The junction differs from germline at one of its ends, possibly a read error. The chain employs TRBV11-2 and TRBJ2-1; no clear D gene. Germline CDR1 is SGHAT and CDR2 is FQNNGV. The CDR3 is 17 residues long. The CDR3 sequence is CATSLDRRVRFYNEQFF. CDR3 bases: TGTGCCACCAGCTTAGATAGGCGCGTGAGGTTCTACAATGAGCAGTTCTTC.

This CDR3 is CVSTLGVSNNEQFF. In DNA, the CDR3 is TGTGTCAGTACCTTAGGCGTCTCGAACAATGAGCAGTTCTTC. The chain recombines TRBV11-3 with TRBJ2-1; D is uncertain. The CDR3 totals 14 residues. Per the germline V gene, CDR1 is SGHNT and CDR2 is YENEEA.

Comment on this clonotype: At one end the junction does not follow the germline gene, possibly because of a read error. The chain joins TRBV6-1 to TRBJ1-2; no clear D. Germline V gives CDR1 MNHNS, CDR2 SASEGT. CDR3 length equals 14 residues. CDR3 in DNA: TGTGGCAGCAGTGAAATTCGGGATAACTATAGCTACACTTTC. This gives the protein CGSSEIRDNYSYTF.

Turning to this clonotype: This is likely a read error, given that the CDR3 carries no conserved phenylalanine or tryptophan at its end. The gene calls are TRBV12-3 or TRBV12-4 and TRBJ2-2; 8 bases line up with TRBD1. The CDR3 totals 15 residues. CDR3 residues: CASRGAGGIPGELFI. The CDR3 nucleotides are TGTGCCAGCAGGGGGGCAGGGGGCATCCCCGGGGAACTGTTTATT.

This clonotype has only one observation. The CDR3 is CARSRSTAATSYEQYF. In DNA, the CDR3 is TGTGCCAGGAGTCGCTCAACGGCTGCGACCTCCTACGAGCAGTACTTC. This chain connects TRBV6-1 to TRBJ2-7, with D unclear. Germline-derived CDR1 and CDR2 are MNHNS and SASEGT. The CDR3 has 16 amino acids. The ends were cut back, 9 bases at V and 0 bases at J, with 21 bases in the middle.

On this clonotype: A junction end diverges from the germline sequence, so it may reflect a read error. The gene calls are TRBV29-1 and TRBJ1-4; D remains unclear. Germline CDR1 and CDR2: SQVTM and ANQGSEA. The length of the CDR3 is 12 residues. The CDR3 reads CSVGRTYEKLFF. In DNA form, the CDR3 reads TGCAGCGTTGGCCGAACTTATGAAAAGCTGTTTTTT. Full variable domain (missing parts from reference TRBV29-1 and TRBJ1-4): SAVISQKPSRDICQRGTSLTIQCQVDSQVTMMFWYRQQPGQSLTLIATANQGSEATYESGFVIDKFPISRPNLTFSTLTVSNMSPEDSSIYLCSVGRTYEKLFFGSGTQLSVL.

About this clonotype itself: Here the CDR3 omits its conserved ending phenylalanine or tryptophan, so a read error is the likely source. The V gene is TRBV29-1, the J gene TRBJ2-7; 9 nucleotides align to TRBD1. CDR1 is SQVTM, CDR2 ANQGSEA, per germline. This CDR3 is built from 14 residues. The chain's CDR3 is CSVEGQGKPYEQYY. As DNA, the CDR3 is TGCAGCGTCGAAGGACAGGGGAAACCCTACGAGCAGTACTAC.

As for this clonotype: Mismatch with germline at one junction end may stem from a read error. The chain joins TRBV20-1 to TRBJ2-5, with 8 bases fitting TRBD2. Germline V gene lookup returns CDR1 DFQATT and CDR2 SNEGSKA (reference sequence). The CDR3 runs to 12 residues. This chain's CDR3 is CSARPGGETHYF. The CDR3 DNA reads TGCAGTGCTAGACCGGGGGGGGAGACCCACTACTTC.

Of note for this clonotype: A much more abundant neighbour one base away suggests this may be a read error. The chain uses TRBV5-1 and TRBJ2-2, with D possibly matching TRBD2 (5 bases). The CDR3 totals 17 residues. Trimming stripped 4 bases from V and 1 base from J, with 17 bases between. Germline CDR1 and CDR2: SGHRS and YFSETQ. In nucleotides, the CDR3 is TGCGCCAGCAGCCATCGGCTCGAGAGGGTGAACACCGGGGAGCTGTTTTTT. Amino acids: CASSHRLERVNTGELFF.

About this clonotype: It is likely a read error, because the conserved phenylalanine at the end of the CDR3 is missing. V and J are TRBV11-2 and TRBJ1-5; the D is unclear. CDR3 size: 17 residues. The germline V gene has CDR1 SGHAT and CDR2 FQNNGV. CDR3 bases: TGTGCCAGCAGCTTAGTCGGGGTAAAAGGGAGCAATCAGCTCCAGCATATT. It yields the protein CASSLVGVKGSNQLQHI.

V and J are TRBV29-1 and TRBJ1-2; TRBD1 matches at 7 bases. The CDR3 has 13 residues. V shed 7 bases, J shed 6 bases, and the junction held 11 bases outside the gene matches. Germline V gene sequence: CDR1 SQVTM, CDR2 ANQGSEA. The CDR3 bases are TGCAGCGCCTCAAAGGGGGCTGAGAATGGCTACACCTTC. It translates to CSASKGAENGYTF.

A note on this clonotype: The junction departs from germline at one end; a sequencing error may be responsible. CDR3 in amino acids: CASDLNANEQFF. CDR3 nucleotides: TGTGCCAGCGACTTAAATGCCAATGAGCAGTTTTTC. This chain links TRBV11-3 with TRBJ2-1; D is unclear. The germline CDR1 and CDR2 sequences are SGHNT and YENEEA. The CDR3 has 12 residues.

To note about this clonotype: An end of the junction does not agree with germline; a read error may underlie this. The rearrangement uses TRBV6-2 or TRBV6-3 and TRBJ1-2, with D uncertain. Per the germline V gene, CDR1 is MNHEY and CDR2 is SVGEGT. The CDR3 covers 12 residues. The CDR3 bases are TGTGCCAGCAGCACATCAGCCTATAGCTACACCTTC. Protein: CASSTSAYSYTF.

As to this clonotype: A read error may produce the germline difference seen at one junction end. This sequence joins TRBV10-3 and TRBJ1-5, with D possibly matching TRBD1 (5 bases). The CDR3 spans 14 residues. CDR1 is ENHRY, CDR2 SYGVKD, per germline. The CDR3 DNA follows: TGTGCCATCAGTGGCACTTGGGGCAACCAGCCCCAGCATTTT. It encodes CAISGTWGNQPQHF.

In its sample, this clonotype was seen many times. The CDR3 nucleotides are TGTGCCAGCAGCCTCAGGAGTTCAGATACGCAGTATTTT. It codes for CASSLRSSDTQYF. V is TRBV14 and J is TRBJ2-3; D ambiguous. The CDR3 consists of 13 residues. Germline CDR1 SGHDN, CDR2 FVKESK. Trimming took 4 bases from V and 4 from J, leaving 9 bases between them.

Comment on this clonotype: Germline and junction disagree at one end, which may indicate a read error. The chain joins TRBV5-4 to TRBJ1-5; 8 bases line up with TRBD1. This CDR3 region has 15 residues. Germline CDR1 is SGHNT and CDR2 is YYREEE (reference sequence). The DNA of the CDR3 is TGTGCCAGCAGCATTGGGACAGGTGGCAATCTGCCCCAGCATTTT. Protein: CASSIGTGGNLPQHF.

Concerning this clonotype itself: The conserved closing phenylalanine or tryptophan is absent in this CDR3, likely reflecting a read error. V gene TRBV6-2 or TRBV6-3 combines with J gene TRBJ1-1; 7 positions agree with TRBD1. V lost 5 bases, J lost 7 bases, and 7 bases stayed unmatched. This CDR3 is built from 13 residues. Germline CDR1 MNHEY, CDR2 SVGEGT. The CDR3 coding sequence is TGTGCCAGCAGTCGACAGGGTTACATTGAAGCTTTCTCT. Translation gives CASSRQGYIEAFS.

About this clonotype itself: In this CDR3 the conserved last residue, phenylalanine or tryptophan, is missing, so a read error is likely. The DNA is left out, because the CDR3 cannot be placed on it with certainty; the CDR3 is given as TCRdb lists it. The V and J genes are TRBV29-1 and TRBJ2-5; no DNA check was done on the table's D call, TRBD1. The CDR3 has 13 residues if both end residues are counted. Per germline, CDR1 SQVTM and CDR2 ANQGSEA. The CDR3 region is CNVEHRGRETQYS.

As for this clonotype: Compared with germline, one end of the junction differs, possibly owing to a read error. V usage is TRBV6-1 and J usage is TRBJ2-1; 9 nucleotides match TRBD2. The CDR3 totals 15 residues. CDR1 is MNHNS and CDR2 is SASEGT in the germline V gene. The CDR3 nucleotides are TGTACCAGCAGTGAAGAAGCGGGAGGAAATAATGAGCAGTTCTTC. This codes for CTSSEEAGGNNEQFF.

About this clonotype itself: Its ends do not fully match the called genes, so a read error is possible. The J gene is TRBJ2-7, the V gene TRBV5-4, with 8 bases lining up with TRBD1. CDR1 and CDR2 (germline): SGHNT, YYREEE (reference sequence). The CDR3 totals 15 residues. This CDR3 reads CVSSLTGQDLYEQYF. CDR3 coding DNA: TGTGTCAGCAGCTTGACGGGACAGGATCTCTACGAGCAATATTTC.